Presented here are 28 T cell receptor beta chains from one specimen sequenced in a study of T cells in Graves' hyperthyroidism and ophthalmopathy. Amplification targeted TCR beta CDR3 regions from RNA transcripts. With the HTBI primer set, the TCR CDR3 went through a first round of RT-PCR. TCRdb fed the multiplex PCR reads into MiXCR, producing one record per CDR3 protein. This table has about 600,000 distinct CDR3 sequences, 16% appearing once. The material sequenced was blood. These receptors were collected from a woman between 40 and 55 years old with Graves' ophthalmopathy.

The chain uses TRBV7-9 and TRBJ2-1, with TRBD2 matching 7 bases. This CDR3 is built from 13 residues. Trimming cost V 2 bases and J 9 bases; bases outside gene matches: 4. CDR1 is SEHNR, CDR2 FQNEAQ, per germline (reference sequence). CDR3 bases: TGTGCCAGCAGCTTACCCGGGGGGAGTGAGCAGTTCTTC. It yields the protein CASSLPGGSEQFF.

This clonotype was counted ten times or more. The CDR3, as DNA: TGTGCCAGCAGTTATTCGCGGGGGGGCGCGGTGAACACTGAAGCTTTCTTT. It specifies CASSYSRGGAVNTEAFF. The genes are TRBV6-1 and TRBJ1-1; D may be TRBD1 (6 bases). CDR1 MNHNS and CDR2 SASEGT come from the germline V gene. This CDR3 has 17 residues. V was cut by 5 bases and J by 0 bases, with 19 bases left in between.

This clonotype was seen at least ten times. The chain joins TRBV7-9 to TRBJ1-4, with 12 bases that match TRBD1. Germline lookup yields CDR1 SEHNR and CDR2 FQNEAQ (reference sequence). Trimming took 5 bases from V and 7 from J; bases not matched to a gene: 5. This CDR3 is 15 amino acids long. The CDR3 nucleotides read TGTGCCAGCAGCACCCGGGACAGGGGGCCTGAAAAACTGTTTTTT. Residues: CASSTRDRGPEKLFF.

V is TRBV28 and J is TRBJ2-7; D perhaps matches TRBD1 (5 bases). Trimming pared 1 base from V and 3 bases from J, leaving 7 bases between. Germline V lookup: CDR1 MDHEN, CDR2 SYDVKM. The CDR3 runs 13 residues. For the CDR3, the DNA is TGTGCCAGCAGTTTATTAGGGGACTACGAGCAGTACTTC. Its protein is CASSLLGDYEQYF. Looking up the rest from reference TRBV28 and TRBJ2-7 gives the full variable domain: DVKVTQSSRYLVKRTGEKVFLECVQDMDHENMFWYRQDPGLGLRLIYFSYDVKMKEKGDIPEGYSVSREKKERFSLILESASTNQTSMYLCASSLLGDYEQYFGPGTRLTVT.

This clonotype was found many times. V and J are TRBV30 and TRBJ2-2; D gene unclear. Deletions cut 3 bases from V and 2 bases from J, with 7 bases between. In germline, CDR1 is GTSNPN, CDR2 SVGIG (reference sequence). This CDR3 region has 13 residues. CDR3 in amino acids: CAWRDGNTGELFF. The DNA for the CDR3 is TGTGCCTGGAGGGACGGTAACACCGGGGAGCTGTTTTTT.

The CDR3, as DNA: TGTGCCAGCGGAACAGGGGGTAGCGGATACAATGAGCAGTTCTTC. Protein: CASGTGGSGYNEQFF. This chain joins TRBV6-1 and TRBJ2-1; TRBD1 matches at 8 bases. The germline CDR1 and CDR2 sequences are MNHNS and SASEGT. The length of the CDR3 is 15 residues. V shed 8 bases and J 4 bases; nucleotides not matched to a gene: 10.

The rearrangement uses TRBV5-1 and TRBJ1-1; D possibly corresponds to TRBD1 (6 bases). The CDR3 runs to 13 residues. Trimming took off 4 bases at V and 5 bases at J, with 12 bases between the two ends. Germline CDR1 and CDR2: SGHRS and YFSETQ. CDR3 bases: TGCGCCAGCAGCACTAATCAGGGGACTGAAGCTTTCTTT. It is translated as CASSTNQGTEAFF.

The chain has TRBV12-5 and TRBJ2-7; D gene unclear. Germline lookup yields CDR1 LGHNT and CDR2 FRNRAP. Deletions cut 1 base from V and 2 bases from J, with 12 bases between. The CDR3 totals 15 residues. CDR3 amino acids: CASGLGFLSAYEQYF. CDR3 in DNA: TGTGCTAGTGGTTTGGGTTTCCTGTCCGCCTACGAGCAGTACTTC.

This clonotype has a handful of counts. The rearrangement joins TRBV7-8 to TRBJ1-3, with 8 bases aligning to TRBD1. The V and J ends lost 4 bases and 3 bases, in that order; junction bases with no gene match: 11. The CDR3 loop spans 17 amino acids. Germline-derived CDR1 and CDR2 are SGHVS and FQNEAQ. CDR3 bases: TGTGCCAGCAGCTCTGGAAGGACAGGGTTTTTTGGAAACACCATATATTTT. Protein product: CASSSGRTGFFGNTIYF.

The rearrangement joins TRBV29-1 to TRBJ2-5; the D call may be TRBD1 or TRBD2 (5 bases each). Trimming stripped 7 bases from V and 4 bases from J, with 13 bases between. CDR1 and CDR2 from the germline V gene are SQVTM and ANQGSEA. CDR3 length equals 12 residues. The CDR3 nucleotides read TGCAGCGGCATGACAGAGGGAGAGACCCAGTACTTC. Translation: CSGMTEGETQYF. The full variable domain, with the rest looked up from reference TRBV29-1 and TRBJ2-5, is SAVISQKPSRDICQRGTSLTIQCQVDSQVTMMFWYRQQPGQSLTLIATANQGSEATYESGFVIDKFPISRPNLTFSTLTVSNMSPEDSSIYLCSGMTEGETQYFGPGTRLLVL.

This clonotype came up many times. This chain connects TRBV2 to TRBJ2-5; TRBD1 matches at 8 bases. The CDR3 has 14 amino acids. Germline V gives CDR1 SNHLY, CDR2 FYNNEI. V shed 9 bases and J 5 bases; nucleotides not matched to a gene: 11. CDR3 sequence reads: CAREIRTGSETQYF. Here the CDR3 DNA reads TGTGCCAGAGAAATAAGGACAGGGTCGGAGACCCAGTACTTC.

This clonotype was recorded at least ten times. V is TRBV6-1 and J is TRBJ2-3; a possible D gene is TRBD1 (6 bases). The CDR3 covers 14 residues. Trimming left V 8 bases short and J 4 bases short, with 16 bases between. CDR1 is MNHNS and CDR2 is SASEGT in the germline V gene. CDR3 protein: CASHGKGDADTQYF. The DNA of the CDR3 is TGTGCCAGCCACGGGAAGGGGGACGCAGATACGCAGTATTTT.

This clonotype was seen ten or more times. This chain links TRBV5-1 with TRBJ1-2; weak D call: TRBD1 (6 bases). CDR1 and CDR2 from the germline V gene are SGHRS and YFSETQ. The CDR3 contains 14 residues. The V and J ends lost 2 bases and 8 bases respectively, with 16 bases between them. This CDR3 reads CASSFTRDTMGYTF. The CDR3 DNA reads TGCGCCAGCAGCTTTACCCGGGACACCATGGGCTACACCTTC.

This clonotype has ten or more counts. J is TRBJ1-1 and V is TRBV7-6; D gene ambiguous. The germline gives CDR1 SGHVS, CDR2 FNYEAQ. The V and J ends lost 7 bases and 0 bases respectively, with 12 bases between them. CDR3 length equals 14 residues. CDR3 in amino acids: CASTSMELNTEAFF. The CDR3 DNA reads TGTGCCAGCACCTCGATGGAGTTGAACACTGAAGCTTTCTTT.

As to this clonotype: One junction end does not reproduce the germline sequence, and a read error may be involved. The rearrangement uses TRBV5-1 and TRBJ2-1; 7 bases match TRBD2. The CDR3 contains 15 residues. Per germline, CDR1 SGHRS and CDR2 YFSETQ. The CDR3 DNA reads TGCGCCAGCAGCTTGCGCGGGAGCTCCTACGATGAGCAGTTCTTC. Translating it yields CASSLRGSSYDEQFF.

J is TRBJ2-3 and V is TRBV4-1; 12 bases line up with TRBD2. CDR3 size: 19 residues. V was pared by 4 bases and J by 4 bases, with 15 bases of the junction left unmatched. CDR1 is MGHRA, CDR2 YSYEKL, per germline. CDR3 bases: TGCGCCAGCAGCCGGGCGGGACTAGCGGGTCTGAGGGGGGCAGATACGCAGTATTTT. Amino acid sequence: CASSRAGLAGLRGADTQYF.

There are many counts of this clonotype. This chain joins TRBV11-3 and TRBJ1-1; D ambiguous. The CDR3 covers 14 residues. V lost 3 bases and J lost 0, with 8 bases in between. Germline CDR1 and CDR2: SGHNT and YENEEA. This chain's CDR3 is CASSFNGLNTEAFF. The CDR3 DNA is TGTGCCAGCAGCTTCAACGGATTGAACACTGAAGCTTTCTTT.

This clonotype was observed at least ten times. V gene TRBV28 combines with J gene TRBJ1-2; possible D gene TRBD1, 5 bases. The germline V gene encodes CDR1 MDHEN and CDR2 SYDVKM. The CDR3 runs 12 residues. V lost 10 bases to trimming and J lost 1 base, with 10 bases between them. CDR3 protein: CATGLHNYGYTF. CDR3 bases: TGTGCCACGGGACTGCATAACTATGGCTACACCTTC.

The chain combines TRBV13 with TRBJ2-7; 10 bases match TRBD1. J was trimmed by 6 bases and V by 5 bases; bases with no gene match: 7. The CDR3 extends over 14 amino acids. CDR1 is PRHDT, CDR2 FYEKMQ, per germline (reference sequence). CDR3 DNA sequence: TGTGCCAGCAGCGCTCGGACAGGGGGAGGCGAGCAGTACTTC. This encodes CASSARTGGGEQYF.

This clonotype was picked up many times. The chain has TRBV11-2 and TRBJ2-5; D gene ambiguous. The V end was cut by 2 bases, the J end by 1 base, with 11 bases between. The CDR3 totals 15 residues. The V gene's germline CDR1 is SGHAT and CDR2 FQNNGV. The CDR3 loop reads CASSLILASQETQYF. The CDR3 DNA reads as TGTGCCAGCAGCTTAATTTTGGCCAGCCAAGAGACCCAGTACTTC.

There are a few counts of this clonotype. The chain is built from TRBV5-1 and TRBJ2-5; D possibly corresponds to TRBD1 (6 bases). The CDR3 length is 14 residues. Germline CDR1 and CDR2: SGHRS and YFSETQ. V lost 1 base and J lost 5, with 12 bases in between. The CDR3 DNA reads as TGCGCCAGCAGCTTGACAGGGTCGGCGGAGACCCAGTACTTC. Its protein product is CASSLTGSAETQYF.

The chain is built from TRBV11-2 and TRBJ1-2, with D unclear. CDR1 and CDR2 (germline): SGHAT, FQNNGV. The CDR3 contains 14 residues. The V and J ends lost 4 bases and 1 base respectively, with 10 bases between them. The CDR3 bases are TGTGCCAGCAGCTCCTTACAGTTTAACTATGGCTACACCTTC. Amino acids: CASSSLQFNYGYTF.

This clonotype has ten or more counts. The V gene is TRBV18, the J gene TRBJ2-3, with D tentatively TRBD1 or TRBD2 (6 bases each). The CDR3 consists of 15 residues. The V and J ends lost 0 bases and 2 bases respectively, with 9 bases between them. Germline CDR1 reads KGHSH; CDR2 reads LQKENI. CDR3 in DNA: TGTGCCAGCTCACCACCCACGGGGGCCACAGATACGCAGTATTTT. Protein sequence: CASSPPTGATDTQYF.

This clonotype was detected many times. The chain carries TRBV6-2 or TRBV6-3 and TRBJ2-7, with D uncertain. Trimming pared 6 bases from V and 7 bases from J, leaving 13 bases between. CDR1 MNHEY and CDR2 SVGEGT come from the germline V gene. CDR3 length: 12 residues. The chain's CDR3 is CASRSLTKEQYF. The CDR3 DNA reads as TGTGCCAGCAGATCTCTGACGAAAGAGCAGTACTTC.

This chain connects TRBV19 to TRBJ1-5; 9 bases align to TRBD1. The CDR3 has 15 residues. Germline V lookup: CDR1 LNHDA, CDR2 SQIVND (reference sequence). Trimming at V came to 7 bases and at J to 0 bases, leaving 4 bases not matched to a gene. CDR3 nucleotide sequence: TGTGCCAGTACCGGGACAGGGATTAGCAATCAGCCCCAGCATTTT. Encoded protein: CASTGTGISNQPQHF.

This clonotype has just a few counts. CDR3 in amino acids: CASSLAQQASQSYNEQFF. In nucleotides, the CDR3 is TGTGCCAGCAGCTTAGCTCAACAGGCGTCCCAATCCTACAATGAGCAGTTCTTC. V usage is TRBV7-9 and J usage is TRBJ2-1; D possibly corresponds to TRBD1 (5 bases). This CDR3 is 18 amino acids long. Germline CDR1 SEHNR, CDR2 FQNEAQ (reference sequence). V was shortened by 0 bases and J by 1 base, with 16 bases between the two germline ends.

The chain combines TRBV6-1 with TRBJ1-6; D uncertain. V was trimmed by 3 bases and J by 7 bases, leaving 10 bases between them. CDR3 length: 14 residues. Germline lookup yields CDR1 MNHNS and CDR2 SASEGT. CDR3 amino acids: CASSEEEVNSPLHF. CDR3 bases: TGTGCCAGCAGTGAGGAGGAGGTGAATTCACCCCTCCACTTT.

The chain combines TRBV29-1 with TRBJ2-5; D is undetermined. Germline V gene lookup returns CDR1 SQVTM and CDR2 ANQGSEA. The CDR3 sequence is 15 residues long. The ends were cut back, 3 bases at V and 4 bases at J, with 18 bases in the middle. The CDR3 loop is CSVDGWAVGLETQYF. The CDR3 DNA reads TGCAGCGTTGACGGTTGGGCAGTGGGTTTAGAGACCCAGTACTTC. Full variable domain (remainder filled in from reference TRBV29-1 and TRBJ2-5): SAVISQKPSRDICQRGTSLTIQCQVDSQVTMMFWYRQQPGQSLTLIATANQGSEATYESGFVIDKFPISRPNLTFSTLTVSNMSPEDSSIYLCSVDGWAVGLETQYFGPGTRLLVL.